What follows are 28 T cell receptor beta chains derived from one specimen sequenced in a study of PD-1 blockade in classical Hodgkin lymphoma. Time point indicated: cycle 4 day 1 (C4D1), after less than 7 weeks of nivolumab. Every one of the patients relapsed after autologous stem cell transplantation (brentuximab vedotin exposure was variable). Generated by immunoSEQ multiplex PCR, the TCRdb table keeps only in-frame clones and is missing some. The sample yields over 85,000 clones, 85% to 95% seen once. Specimen: peripheral blood mononuclear cells (PBMCs), collected before the fourth cycle of nivolumab. These TCRs come from a human donor with classical Hodgkin lymphoma.

This clone showed up just a few times. V usage is TRBV28 and J usage is TRBJ1-1; D unclear. This CDR3 has 12 residues. V was trimmed by 4 bases and J by 7 bases, leaving 10 bases between them. CDR1 and CDR2 (germline): MDHEN, SYDVKM. Here the CDR3 reads CASSSPDSEAFF. As DNA, the CDR3 is TGTGCCAGCAGTTCTCCGGATAGTGAAGCTTTCTTT.

The chain has TRBV2 and TRBJ2-1; D gene ambiguous. CDR1 and CDR2 from the germline V gene are SNHLY and FYNNEI. The CDR3 has 15 amino acids. V dropped 8 bases and J dropped 0 bases, with 14 bases sitting between them. Written as DNA, the CDR3 is TGTGCCAGCGGTAGTGACTGGAGCTCCTACAATGAGCAGTTCTTC. It is translated as CASGSDWSSYNEQFF.

V and J are TRBV25-1 and TRBJ2-3; no definite D call. CDR3 length equals 14 residues. CDR1 MGHDK and CDR2 SYGVNS come from the germline V gene. With 2 bases removed from V and 1 base from J, the gap between germline ends came to 7 bases. In DNA, the CDR3 is TGTGCCAGCAGTGAACCGGGCCGCACAGATACGCAGTATTTT. This encodes CASSEPGRTDTQYF.

A single count supports this clone. The chain is built from TRBV6-1 and TRBJ1-2, with a possible D match to TRBD1 (5 bases). Germline lookup yields CDR1 MNHNS and CDR2 SASEGT. V lost 3 bases and J 2 bases, leaving 16 bases between the germline ends. This CDR3 is built from 16 residues. The CDR3 DNA follows: TGTGCCAGCAGTGACCCGACAGCGCTGAGGAACTATGGCTACACCTTC. Protein product: CASSDPTALRNYGYTF.

This clone was seen just once. DNA of the CDR3: TGTGCCGGCGGGACTAGTGGCAATGAGCAGTTCTTC. It codes for CAGGTSGNEQFF. The chain is built from TRBV30 and TRBJ2-1; TRBD2 agrees at 8 bases. With V trimmed by 8 bases and J by 6 bases, 6 bases remained unmatched. The CDR3 loop spans 12 amino acids. Germline values: CDR1 GTSNPN, CDR2 SVGIG (reference sequence).

The V and J genes are TRBV19 and TRBJ2-5; D could derive from TRBD1 or TRBD2 (5 bases each). V lost 5 bases and J 1 base, leaving 11 bases between the germline ends. The CDR3 length is 14 residues. Germline V gene sequence: CDR1 LNHDA, CDR2 SQIVND (reference sequence). CDR3 DNA: TGTGCCAGTAGTTCGATGGGGGTCCAAGAGACCCAGTACTTC. Residues: CASSSMGVQETQYF.

This rearrangement joins TRBV19 to TRBJ1-5; 7 bases agree with TRBD1. Unmatched junction bases numbered 5, after V lost 4 bases and J lost 2 bases. CDR1 and CDR2 from the germline V gene are LNHDA and SQIVND (reference sequence). The CDR3 length is 15 residues. CDR3 sequence (DNA): TGTGCCAGTAGTAGACAGGGAGAAGGCAATCAGCCCCAGCATTTT. Its protein product is CASSRQGEGNQPQHF.

The J gene is TRBJ1-3, the V gene TRBV7-9, with D hard to call. In germline, CDR1 is SEHNR, CDR2 FQNEAQ (reference sequence). Trimming pared 5 bases from V and 0 bases from J, leaving 11 bases between. This CDR3 is 15 amino acids long. DNA of the CDR3: TGTGCCAGCAGCCGAGATGGCGGCTCTGGAAACACCATATATTTT. This encodes CASSRDGGSGNTIYF. Based on the CDR3 plus reference TRBV7-9 and TRBJ1-3, the full variable domain is DTGVSQNPRHKITKRGQNVTFRCDPISEHNRLYWYRQTLGQGPEFLTYFQNEAQLEKSRLLSDRFSAERPKGSFSTLEIQRTEQGDSAMYLCASSRDGGSGNTIYFGEGSWLTVV.

The chain couples TRBV25-1 to TRBJ2-1; 10 nucleotides match TRBD2. Trimming removed 8 bases from V and 8 bases from J; junction bases left unmatched: 6. Germline-derived CDR1 and CDR2 are MGHDK and SYGVNS. The CDR3 runs to 13 residues. The CDR3 region is CASSPLAGDEQFF. CDR3 coding DNA: TGTGCCAGCTCCCCGCTAGCGGGAGATGAGCAGTTCTTC.

The chain couples TRBV6-5 to TRBJ2-1; possible D gene TRBD2, 6 bases. CDR1 and CDR2 (germline): MNHEY, SVGAGI. Trimming shortened V by 2 bases and J by 7 bases, and 18 bases separated the two germline ends. The CDR3 has 16 residues. The chain's CDR3 is CASSYPGQVGRNEQFF. The CDR3 DNA sequence: TGTGCCAGCAGTTACCCGGGGCAGGTAGGGAGGAATGAGCAGTTCTTC.

V usage is TRBV19 and J usage is TRBJ2-5; the D gene could be TRBD1 or TRBD2 (5 bases each). V was cut by 7 bases and J by 4 bases, with 13 bases left in between. CDR3 length: 13 amino acids. CDR1 is LNHDA, CDR2 SQIVND, per germline (reference sequence). The CDR3 is CASTNPGAETQYF. The CDR3, as DNA: TGTGCCAGTACCAACCCCGGGGCAGAGACCCAGTACTTC.

The chain couples TRBV28 to TRBJ2-4; 10 bases match TRBD2. The junction had 9 bases not matched to a gene; V was cut back by 5 bases and J by 5 bases. The CDR3 consists of 16 residues. Germline V gene data show CDR1 as MDHEN and CDR2 as SYDVKM. The CDR3 bases are TGTGCCAGCAGTCCAGAGGGACTAGCGCTTCAAAACATTCAGTACTTC. Translating it yields CASSPEGLALQNIQYF.

This clone showed up just once. This sequence joins TRBV10-3 and TRBJ2-1; TRBD1 agrees at 9 bases. CDR3 size: 16 residues. V lost 3 bases and J lost 9; bases outside the gene matches: 12. From germline, CDR1 is ENHRY and CDR2 SYGVKD. CDR3 sequence: CAISDSMGQGSSEQFF. The CDR3 DNA follows: TGTGCCATCAGTGACTCCATGGGACAGGGTTCGAGTGAGCAGTTCTTC.

V gene TRBV29-1 combines with J gene TRBJ2-1; 8 bases match TRBD1. CDR3 length equals 14 residues. Trimming cost V 4 bases and J 4 bases; bases outside gene matches: 6. Germline CDR1 SQVTM, CDR2 ANQGSEA. The CDR3 reads CSVANRGVYNEQFF. The CDR3 region has the DNA TGCAGCGTTGCAAACAGGGGGGTTTACAATGAGCAGTTCTTC.

This sequence joins TRBV5-1 and TRBJ1-4; TRBD1 might be the D (5 bases). Germline CDR1 is SGHRS and CDR2 is YFSETQ. V was clipped by 0 bases and J by 7 bases, with 10 bases between them. The CDR3 spans 14 residues. The CDR3 sequence: CASSLEAGREKLFF. As DNA, the CDR3 is TGCGCCAGCAGCTTGGAGGCGGGGCGTGAAAAACTGTTTTTT.

The chain is built from TRBV10-1 and TRBJ2-7; the match to TRBD1 covers 9 bases. V gave up 0 bases and J gave up 2 bases; unmatched junction bases: 5. The CDR3 is 16 amino acids. Per the germline V gene, CDR1 is WNHNN and CDR2 is SYGVQD (reference sequence). In DNA, the CDR3 is TGCGCCAGCAGTGAGTCGGTGGGACAGGGACCCTACGAGCAGTACTTC. Encoded protein: CASSESVGQGPYEQYF.

The CDR3 DNA sequence: TGTGCCATCAGTGAGGACAGTAATCAGCCCCAGCATTTT. This codes for CAISEDSNQPQHF. This chain uses TRBV10-3 with TRBJ1-5; a weak D match, TRBD1 (5 bases). The germline V gene encodes CDR1 ENHRY and CDR2 SYGVKD. V was pared by 2 bases and J by 4 bases, with 6 bases between. The CDR3 is 13 residues long.

CDR3 sequence (DNA): TGTGCCAGCAGTGAAGTCGGGGTGGAGCAGTTCTTC. Encoded protein: CASSEVGVEQFF. The chain links TRBV6-1 to TRBJ2-1, with D perhaps matching TRBD2 (5 bases). The ends were cut back, 1 base at V and 10 bases at J, with 8 bases in the middle. Per germline, CDR1 MNHNS and CDR2 SASEGT. The CDR3 has 12 amino acids.

This clone occurred once. The gene calls are TRBV27 and TRBJ2-7; D perhaps matches TRBD2 (6 bases). This CDR3 has 11 amino acids. V was trimmed by 4 bases and J by 6 bases, leaving 7 bases between them. Looked up from germline, CDR1 is MNHEY and CDR2 is SMNVEV (reference sequence). The CDR3 loop is CASSWRGEQYF. The CDR3 DNA reads as TGTGCCAGCAGTTGGAGGGGCGAGCAGTACTTC.

V is TRBV4-1 and J is TRBJ2-3; D may be TRBD1 or TRBD2 (5 bases each). Trimming left V 0 bases short and J 4 bases short, with 11 bases between. This CDR3 is 15 amino acids long. Per germline, CDR1 MGHRA and CDR2 YSYEKL. The CDR3 reads CASSQEGTDPDTQYF. The CDR3 nucleotides read TGCGCCAGCAGCCAAGAGGGGACGGACCCAGATACGCAGTATTTT.

The rearrangement joins TRBV5-4 to TRBJ2-1; D might be TRBD2 (5 bases). CDR3 size: 12 residues. In germline, CDR1 is SGHNT, CDR2 YYREEE (reference sequence). V lost 2 bases and J 16 bases, leaving 16 bases between the germline ends. CDR3 residues: CASSFRAGQRFF. The CDR3 bases are TGTGCCAGCAGCTTTAGGGCGGGTCAGCGTTTCTTC.

The rearrangement links TRBV4-1 to TRBJ2-1; the D is unclear. This CDR3 has 19 amino acids. Germline V gene sequence: CDR1 MGHRA, CDR2 YSYEKL. V gave up 1 base and J gave up 1 base, with 20 bases separating them. The CDR3 loop is CASSQAGALERSSYNEQFF. DNA for the CDR3: TGCGCCAGCAGCCAAGCCGGAGCGCTAGAACGATCTTCCTACAATGAGCAGTTCTTC.

The rearrangement joins TRBV27 to TRBJ1-2, with TRBD1 as a possible D gene (5 bases). The germline V gene has CDR1 MNHEY and CDR2 SMNVEV (reference sequence). This CDR3 spans 15 amino acids. The V end lost 5 bases, the J end lost 3 bases, and 16 bases lay between the germline ends. In DNA form, the CDR3 reads TGTGCCAGCAGTCAAAGGGCCCAGGGTGACTATGGCTACACCTTC. Residues: CASSQRAQGDYGYTF.

The chain couples TRBV4-1 to TRBJ2-1; D perhaps matches TRBD2 (5 bases). The CDR3 contains 16 residues. V was shortened by 3 bases and J by 4 bases, with 16 bases between the two germline ends. Germline CDR1 MGHRA, CDR2 YSYEKL. The CDR3 DNA reads as TGCGCCAGCAGCCAGCTAGCTTCCCAATCTTACAATGAGCAGTTCTTC. Encoded protein: CASSQLASQSYNEQFF.

This clone has a single count. The chain joins TRBV27 to TRBJ1-5; D not resolved. This CDR3 is 15 amino acids long. Germline CDR1 reads MNHEY; CDR2 reads SMNVEV (reference sequence). V gave up 5 bases and J gave up 6 bases, with 17 bases separating them. In nucleotides, the CDR3 is TGTGCCAGCAGTCCTTACCGGGAGAGCGGTCAGCCCCAGCATTTT. Protein product: CASSPYRESGQPQHF.

The chain couples TRBV5-4 to TRBJ2-7, with no clear D. There are 12 residues in the CDR3. Per the germline V gene, CDR1 is SGHNT and CDR2 is YYREEE (reference sequence). The ends were cut back, 4 bases at V and 4 bases at J, with 9 bases in the middle. CDR3 loop: CASSATGYEQYF. As DNA, the CDR3 is TGTGCCAGCAGCGCGACTGGTTACGAGCAGTACTTC.

The chain links TRBV7-9 to TRBJ1-2, with TRBD1 as a possible D gene (5 bases). Trimming removed 2 bases at V and 3 bases at J, with 7 bases between. The CDR3 has 13 residues. The germline CDR1 and CDR2 sequences are SEHNR and FQNEAQ (reference sequence). The CDR3 reads CASSLNRHYGYTF. CDR3 in DNA: TGTGCCAGCAGCTTAAACAGGCACTATGGCTACACCTTC.

This clone was counted once. The chain recombines TRBV11-2 with TRBJ2-7; 8 bases agree with TRBD2. V lost 4 bases to trimming and J lost 2 bases; unmatched junction nucleotides: 4. This CDR3 is 14 amino acids long. Germline lookup yields CDR1 SGHAT and CDR2 FQNNGV. The CDR3 spells CASSWTSRTYEQYF. The DNA for the CDR3 is TGTGCCAGCAGCTGGACTAGCAGAACCTACGAGCAGTACTTC.